These 30 T cell receptor beta chains share one sample of origin, sequenced in a study of PD-1 blockade in classical Hodgkin lymphoma. Every patient had relapsed following autologous stem cell transplantation, and cohorts differed in brentuximab vedotin exposure. The assay was immunoSEQ multiplex PCR, and TCRdb's table has in-frame clones only and misses some. The data show more than 140,000 clones, with approximately 72% seen just once and 9.2% held by the top ten. Source: peripheral blood mononuclear cells (PBMCs), taken before the second cycle of nivolumab. The receptors were sampled from a human donor with classical Hodgkin lymphoma.

The chain combines TRBV28 with TRBJ2-1; 7 positions agree with TRBD1. This CDR3 spans 12 amino acids. J lost 6 bases, V lost 4 bases, and 0 bases had no gene match. Germline V CDR1 and CDR2: MDHEN, SYDVKM. CDR3 residues: CASSYRGNEQFF. CDR3 in DNA: TGTGCCAGCAGTTACAGGGGCAATGAGCAGTTCTTC.

V and J are TRBV7-8 and TRBJ1-1, with D tentatively TRBD1 (6 bases). Germline V gene data show CDR1 as SGHVS and CDR2 as FQNEAQ. V was cut by 0 bases and J by 4 bases, with 12 bases left in between. The CDR3 runs 15 residues. The CDR3 DNA sequence: TGTGCCAGCAGCTTAGCGCTGGGGGCGACCACTGAAGCTTTCTTT. Its translation is CASSLALGATTEAFF.

J is TRBJ2-7 and V is TRBV5-1, with 8 bases matching TRBD1. Germline V lookup: CDR1 SGHRS, CDR2 YFSETQ. J was trimmed by 5 bases and V by 3 bases; bases with no gene match: 10. This CDR3 has 15 residues. CDR3 sequence (DNA): TGCGCCAGCAGCTACCTGACAGGGGAAAGGGACGAGCAGTACTTC. Its translation is CASSYLTGERDEQYF.

V usage is TRBV10-3 and J usage is TRBJ2-3; D gene unclear. This CDR3 contains 13 residues. Germline V gene sequence: CDR1 ENHRY, CDR2 SYGVKD. Trimming left V 3 bases short and J 5 bases short, with 9 bases between. CDR3 in DNA: TGTGCCATCAGTGAAAAAGCCTTAGATACGCAGTATTTT. Protein: CAISEKALDTQYF.

V usage is TRBV7-9 and J usage is TRBJ1-4; 8 nucleotides line up with TRBD1. The germline gives CDR1 SEHNR, CDR2 FQNEAQ (reference sequence). The CDR3 spans 15 residues. After removal of 4 bases from V and 9 bases from J, the junction contained 10 bases not matched to a gene. CDR3 loop: CASSSLGQGTKKLFF. As DNA, the CDR3 is TGTGCCAGCAGCTCCCTTGGACAGGGAACGAAAAAACTGTTTTTT.

This rearrangement joins TRBV19 to TRBJ2-5, with a weak D call TRBD1 (6 bases). The V end was cut by 5 bases, the J end by 4 bases, with 11 bases between. Germline-derived CDR1 and CDR2 are LNHDA and SQIVND (reference sequence). The CDR3 is made up of 13 amino acids. The CDR3 reads CASSGTRRETQYF. CDR3 sequence (DNA): TGTGCCAGTAGTGGGACAAGGAGAGAGACCCAGTACTTC. The full variable domain, completed using reference TRBV19 and TRBJ2-5, is DGGITQSPKYLFRKEGQNVTLSCEQNLNHDAMYWYRQDPGQGLRLIYYSQIVNDFQKGDIAEGYSVSREKKESFPLTVTSAQKNPTAFYLCASSGTRRETQYFGPGTRLLVL.

In its sample, this clone was seen a few times. Written as DNA, the CDR3 is TGTGCCATCAGTGAGGGGACAGGGGGCAATGGCTACACCTTC. Amino acids: CAISEGTGGNGYTF. This rearrangement joins TRBV10-3 to TRBJ1-2; 12 bases fit TRBD1. The CDR3 totals 14 residues. V trimming: 2 bases; J trimming: 6 bases; junction bases outside the gene matches: 1. CDR1 and CDR2 (germline): ENHRY, SYGVKD.

The J gene is TRBJ1-6, the V gene TRBV5-1; unclear D gene. Germline V gene sequence: CDR1 SGHRS, CDR2 YFSETQ. The V end lost 0 bases, the J end lost 8 bases, and 6 bases lay between the germline ends. This CDR3 spans 13 amino acids. DNA for the CDR3: TGCGCCAGCAGCTTGGGCGGGGATTCACCCCTCCACTTT. This codes for CASSLGGDSPLHF.

This clone has more than one count but fewer than ten. The chain couples TRBV6-5 to TRBJ1-1, with D tentatively TRBD1 (6 bases). CDR3 length equals 14 residues. The V gene lost 6 bases and the J gene lost 4 bases, with 15 bases spanning the gap. CDR1 MNHEY and CDR2 SVGAGI come from the germline V gene. CDR3 in amino acids: CASRIEGGTTEAFF. CDR3 DNA sequence: TGTGCCAGCAGAATCGAGGGGGGGACCACTGAAGCTTTCTTT.

V usage is TRBV6-5 and J usage is TRBJ2-7, with D perhaps matching TRBD2 (6 bases). This CDR3 is built from 14 residues. The germline CDR1 and CDR2 sequences are MNHEY and SVGAGI. V lost 6 bases and J lost 5, with 17 bases in between. This chain's CDR3 is CASRPGGGGNEQYF. As DNA, the CDR3 is TGTGCCAGCAGACCCGGTGGGGGAGGCAACGAGCAGTACTTC.

The count of this clone is one. The V gene is TRBV7-2, the J gene TRBJ2-3; TRBD2 matches at 12 bases. V lost 5 bases to trimming and J lost 1 base; unmatched junction nucleotides: 4. The CDR3 is made up of 16 amino acids. Germline-derived CDR1 and CDR2 are SGHTA and FQGNSA. Here the CDR3 DNA reads TGTGCCAGCAGCACCCGACTAGCGGGAGGCACAGATACGCAGTATTTT. Its translation is CASSTRLAGGTDTQYF.

The table lists this clone with a few counts. The rearrangement uses TRBV27 and TRBJ1-5; D perhaps matches TRBD1 (6 bases). This CDR3 has 17 amino acids. Trimming removed 7 bases at V and 2 bases at J, with 21 bases between. The germline V gene encodes CDR1 MNHEY and CDR2 SMNVEV (reference sequence). CDR3 in amino acids: CASTPKGDQGRNQPQHF. CDR3 sequence (DNA): TGTGCCAGCACTCCCAAGGGGGATCAGGGACGCAATCAGCCCCAGCATTTT.

This rearrangement joins TRBV27 to TRBJ2-3; weak D call: TRBD1 (6 bases). The germline V and J ends were trimmed by 2 bases and 0 bases, with 12 bases remaining between them. Germline lookup yields CDR1 MNHEY and CDR2 SMNVEV (reference sequence). There are 16 residues in the CDR3. This chain's CDR3 is CASSLNYRASTDTQYF. CDR3 DNA sequence: TGTGCCAGCAGTTTAAACTACAGGGCTAGCACAGATACGCAGTATTTT.

The chain recombines TRBV28 with TRBJ1-4; no definite D call. This CDR3 has 13 amino acids. Germline CDR1 MDHEN, CDR2 SYDVKM. Trimming took 2 bases from V and 4 from J, leaving 5 bases between them. CDR3 sequence reads: CASSLVINEKLFF. DNA of the CDR3: TGTGCCAGCAGTTTAGTTATTAATGAAAAACTGTTTTTT.

The gene calls are TRBV6-5 and TRBJ1-4; a possible D gene is TRBD1 (5 bases). V lost 6 bases to trimming and J lost 6 bases, with 11 bases between them. The CDR3 loop spans 13 amino acids. Germline V gene sequence: CDR1 MNHEY, CDR2 SVGAGI. The CDR3 reads CASSHRGYEKLFF. CDR3 bases: TGTGCCAGCAGCCACCGGGGGTATGAAAAACTGTTTTTT.

With regard to this clone: Within the sample, other DNA sequences also encode this same CDR3. The CDR3 DNA is TGTGCCAGCAGTTACTCAGGTACCGGAAACACCATATATTTT. This sequence encodes CASSYSGTGNTIYF. The rearrangement links TRBV6-5 to TRBJ1-3; unclear D gene. Germline V CDR1 and CDR2: MNHEY, SVGAGI. V lost 0 bases and J 4 bases, leaving 7 bases between the germline ends. The CDR3 consists of 14 residues.

The rearrangement joins TRBV27 to TRBJ2-1, with 7 bases identical to TRBD2. Germline assignment: CDR1 MNHEY and CDR2 SMNVEV (reference sequence). The CDR3 has 15 residues. V lost 2 bases, J lost 5 bases, and 6 bases stayed unmatched. Here the CDR3 reads CASSLVAGKHNEQFF. The DNA for the CDR3 is TGTGCCAGCAGTTTAGTAGCGGGCAAACACAATGAGCAGTTCTTC.

This chain links TRBV4-2 with TRBJ2-7, with 8 bases identical to TRBD1. Germline V gene data show CDR1 as LGHNA and CDR2 as YNFKEQ. The CDR3 has 16 amino acids. After removal of 1 base from V and 2 bases from J, the junction contained 7 bases not matched to a gene. The CDR3 nucleotides are TGTGCCAGCAGCCAAGTGGGCGGGACAGGCACCTACGAGCAGTACTTC. Its translation is CASSQVGGTGTYEQYF.

This clone came up a few times. This CDR3 reads CASSRGGGQPQHF. CDR3 in DNA: TGTGCCAGCAGCCGCGGAGGTGGTCAGCCCCAGCATTTT. The chain employs TRBV7-9 and TRBJ1-5; no clear D. The CDR3 sequence is 13 residues long. V was clipped by 5 bases and J by 6 bases, with 11 bases between them. Germline lookup yields CDR1 SEHNR and CDR2 FQNEAQ (reference sequence).

The V call is TRBV27, the J call TRBJ2-7, with D unclear. The CDR3 has 13 amino acids. The germline V gene encodes CDR1 MNHEY and CDR2 SMNVEV (reference sequence). V was pared by 6 bases and J by 5 bases, with 14 bases between. The CDR3 DNA reads TGTGCCAGCAGCGGGTCGGGCGGACACGAGCAGTACTTC. Translation: CASSGSGGHEQYF.

V gene TRBV19 combines with J gene TRBJ1-2, with a weak D call TRBD1 (5 bases). Germline V gene data show CDR1 as LNHDA and CDR2 as SQIVND (reference sequence). This CDR3 spans 14 amino acids. V gave up 6 bases and J gave up 4 bases, with 15 bases separating them. The CDR3 DNA reads TGTGCCAGTAGGCGGGTGGGGCAGATCTATGGCTACACCTTC. The encoded protein is CASRRVGQIYGYTF.

The sample holds one count of this clone. The chain combines TRBV5-1 with TRBJ2-7; 11 bases match TRBD1. V lost 3 bases and J lost 3; bases outside the gene matches: 5. Germline values: CDR1 SGHRS, CDR2 YFSETQ. The CDR3 length is 15 residues. The CDR3 region has the DNA TGCGCCAGCAGCTACAGGACAGGGGGCGTCTACGAGCAGTACTTC. Translation: CASSYRTGGVYEQYF.

This clone was seen only once. The rearrangement joins TRBV7-9 to TRBJ1-2; D is unresolved. Germline V gene data show CDR1 as SEHNR and CDR2 as FQNEAQ (reference sequence). V lost 5 bases to trimming and J lost 2 bases, with 9 bases between them. The CDR3 runs to 13 residues. The CDR3 region has the DNA TGTGCCAGCAGCCGGGGAGGGAACTATGGCTACACCTTC. This codes for CASSRGGNYGYTF.

This chain joins TRBV25-1 and TRBJ1-3, with 10 nucleotides matching TRBD1. Trimming took 6 bases from V and 9 from J; bases not matched to a gene: 8. This CDR3 has 14 amino acids. The V gene's germline CDR1 is MGHDK and CDR2 SYGVNS. The CDR3 DNA sequence: TGTGCCAGCAGCCCCCATGGACAGGGGGGCACCATATATTTT. It is translated as CASSPHGQGGTIYF.

V usage is TRBV13 and J usage is TRBJ2-1; D tentatively fits TRBD1 or TRBD2 (6 bases each). V was cut by 5 bases and J by 9 bases, with 23 bases left in between. This CDR3 is 16 amino acids long. The germline V gene encodes CDR1 PRHDT and CDR2 FYEKMQ (reference sequence). CDR3 sequence (DNA): TGTGCCAGCAGCCGACTGTGGGGGGCGCGGTCAGGTGAGCAGTTCTTC. This gives the protein CASSRLWGARSGEQFF.

The chain has TRBV19 and TRBJ1-6; a possible D gene is TRBD1 (5 bases). There are 15 residues in the CDR3. CDR1 is LNHDA and CDR2 is SQIVND in the germline V gene (reference sequence). V was pared by 1 base and J by 7 bases, with 11 bases between. For the CDR3, the DNA is TGTGCCAGTAGTATAGCCTCGCCAGGGAATTCACCCCTCCACTTT. Translating gives CASSIASPGNSPLHF.

The genes are TRBV2 and TRBJ1-1; TRBD1 aligns across 9 bases. V was pared by 8 bases and J by 7 bases, with 8 bases of the junction left unmatched. Germline V gene data show CDR1 as SNHLY and CDR2 as FYNNEI. This CDR3 has 13 residues. The CDR3, as DNA: TGTGCCAGCGTATGGGACAGGGAGGGTGAAGCTTTCTTT. The encoded protein is CASVWDREGEAFF.

The sample holds a few counts of this clone. This chain uses TRBV7-2 with TRBJ2-7; 9 nucleotides line up with TRBD1. The J segment lost 5 bases and the V segment lost 5 bases, leaving 1 base of the junction unmatched. This CDR3 contains 12 residues. Germline V gene lookup returns CDR1 SGHTA and CDR2 FQGNSA. The DNA of the CDR3 is TGTGCCAGCAGCGGACAGGGGAACGAGCAGTACTTC. Protein product: CASSGQGNEQYF.

This clone has just a few counts. The chain couples TRBV10-3 to TRBJ1-5; D is ambiguous. Looked up from germline, CDR1 is ENHRY and CDR2 is SYGVKD. V lost 5 bases and J 2 bases, leaving 7 bases between the germline ends. The CDR3 consists of 13 residues. CDR3 nucleotides: TGTGCCATCAGTCCTGAGGGCAATCAGCCCCAGCATTTT. Its protein is CAISPEGNQPQHF.

The chain couples TRBV6-5 to TRBJ2-5; D is unresolved. The germline V and J ends were trimmed by 3 bases and 2 bases, with 16 bases remaining between them. Germline V gene sequence: CDR1 MNHEY, CDR2 SVGAGI. The CDR3 runs to 16 residues. The CDR3 DNA reads TGTGCCAGCAGTTATGACCCTCTCACGTGGCAAGAGACCCAGTACTTC. It encodes CASSYDPLTWQETQYF.